This is a list of T cell receptor beta chains from one sample in a study of blood T cell repertoires in COVID-19. Only in-frame clones appear in the TCRdb table, and some are missing; sequencing was by immunoSEQ multiplex PCR. The sample shows about 150,000 clones, approximately 78% of them seen only once. Sequenced sample: peripheral blood. Receptors were obtained from a human donor with acute or convalescent COVID-19. The donor label of this sample is uncertain. CDR3s include the opening cysteine and the closing phenylalanine or tryptophan. A D gene is named only where the DNA matches it firmly. Only some rows state a clone size, as once, few, many or a class for expanded clones.

V gene	clone size	J gene	D gene	CDR3 DNA	CDR3 protein
TRBV6-6	NA	TRBJ1-5	NA	TGTGCCAGCAGTTACTCGAGGACAGACAATCAGCCCCAGCATTTT	CASSYSRTDNQPQHF
TRBV5-1	NA	TRBJ2-5	TRBD1	TGCGCCAGCAGCTTGGGCGGACAGGGTCTTCAAGAGACCCAGTACTTC	CASSLGGQGLQETQYF
TRBV6-2/TRBV6-3	once	TRBJ1-1	TRBD1	TGTGCCAGCAGTCATCGACAGGGGGTGTTCACTGAAGCTTTCTTT	CASSHRQGVFTEAFF
TRBV9	once	TRBJ2-7	TRBD1	TGTGCCAGCAGCTCCCAAGGGACAGGGGTCGACGAGCAGTACTTC	CASSSQGTGVDEQYF
TRBV2	NA	TRBJ1-2	NA	TGTGCCGGCCACAGGGACGGCTACACCTTC	CAGHRDGYTF
TRBV6-5	NA	TRBJ1-1	TRBD1	TGTGCCAGCAGGCGGGACAGGGGAAGTCTGGGTGAAGCTTTCTTT	CASRRDRGSLGEAFF
TRBV7-2	NA	TRBJ1-6	TRBD1	TGTGCCAGCAGCTTAGTGGGGACAGGGAATTCACCCCTCCACTTT	CASSLVGTGNSPLHF
TRBV29-1	NA	TRBJ1-2	NA	TGCAGCGTCGTGGGGGCGAACAAATTTTGGAACTATGGCTACACCTTC	CSVVGANKFWNYGYTF
TRBV28	few	TRBJ1-4	TRBD1	TGTGCCAGCAGGACCGGGACAGGGGGGGAAAAACTGTTTTTT	CASRTGTGGEKLFF
TRBV7-9	NA	TRBJ1-6	NA	TGTGCCAGCAGCTTAGAACTAAATTCACCCCTCCACTTT	CASSLELNSPLHF
TRBV25-1	NA	TRBJ2-5	TRBD2	TGTGCCAGCAGTGTAGCGGGGGAGGGTAAGACCCAGTACTTC	CASSVAGEGKTQYF
TRBV6-4	NA	TRBJ1-6	NA	TGTGCCAGCAGAAGACGGGAGGGGAATTCACCCCTCCACTTT	CASRRREGNSPLHF
TRBV6-2/TRBV6-3	once	TRBJ1-5	NA	TGTGCCAGCAGTTTACTAACCGGGACAAGTCAGCCCCAGCATTTT	CASSLLTGTSQPQHF
TRBV19	NA	TRBJ1-5	TRBD1	TGTGCCAGTAGTGTCGGACAGGGCCGAAGGGACAATCAGCCCCAGCATTTT	CASSVGQGRRDNQPQHF
TRBV4-3	NA	TRBJ1-2	NA	TGCGCCAGCAGCCAAGATCGGCGGGTTACCTATGGCTACACCTTC	CASSQDRRVTYGYTF
TRBV5-1	NA	TRBJ2-7	NA	TGCGCCAGCAGCTTGGGTATCTCCTACGAGCAGTACTTC	CASSLGISYEQYF
TRBV2	NA	TRBJ1-6	TRBD1	TGTGCCAGCAGTGAAGTCTCCCCAGGGGGCAGTAATTCACCCCTCCACTTT	CASSEVSPGGSNSPLHF
TRBV7-9	NA	TRBJ1-5	NA	TGTGCCAGCAGCCTCGAAGACAGGTCGCCCCAGCATTTT	CASSLEDRSPQHF
TRBV10-3	NA	TRBJ1-2	TRBD1	TGTGCCATCAGCTTCGGACAGGGGACCAATAGCTACACCTTC	CAISFGQGTNSYTF
TRBV19	NA	TRBJ2-7	TRBD2	TGTGCCAGTAGTCTGAGCAGGACTAGCGACGAGCAGTACTTC	CASSLSRTSDEQYF
TRBV19	NA	TRBJ1-2	NA	TGTGCCAGTAGTATAAACAGGGCGTATGGCTACACCTTC	CASSINRAYGYTF
TRBV28	NA	TRBJ2-2	NA	TGTGCCAGCAGGGACATGGGGGACACTTACCGTCGGAACACCGGGGAGCTGTTTTTT	CASRDMGDTYRRNTGELFF
TRBV30	NA	TRBJ1-2	NA	TGTGCCTGGGGGGGCGGCTATGGCTACACCTTC	CAWGGGYGYTF
TRBV6-1	NA	TRBJ2-7	NA	TGTGCCAGCAGTGATACGACAGCGATAACCTACGAGCAGTACTTC	CASSDTTAITYEQYF